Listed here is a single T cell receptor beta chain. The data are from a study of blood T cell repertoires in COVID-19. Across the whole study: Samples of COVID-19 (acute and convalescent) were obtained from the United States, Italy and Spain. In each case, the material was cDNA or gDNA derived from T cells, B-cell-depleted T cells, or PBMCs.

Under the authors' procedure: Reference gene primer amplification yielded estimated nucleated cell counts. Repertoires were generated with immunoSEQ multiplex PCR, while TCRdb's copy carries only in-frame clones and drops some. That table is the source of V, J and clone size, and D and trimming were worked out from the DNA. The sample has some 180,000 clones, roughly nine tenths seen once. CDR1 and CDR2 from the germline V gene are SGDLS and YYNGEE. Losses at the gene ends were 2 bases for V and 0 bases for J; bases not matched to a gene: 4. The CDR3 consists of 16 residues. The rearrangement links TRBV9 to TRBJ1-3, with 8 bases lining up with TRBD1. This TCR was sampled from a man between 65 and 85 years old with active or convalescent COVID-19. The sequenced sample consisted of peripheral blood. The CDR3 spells CASSVRQGSSGNTIYF. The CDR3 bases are TGTGCCAGCAGCGTCAGACAGGGGAGCTCTGGAAACACCATATATTTT.